The rows below give T cell receptor beta chains drawn from one sample of a study of blood T cell repertoires in COVID-19. The table came from immunoSEQ multiplex PCR; TCRdb's copy has only in-frame clones and leaves some out. The sample carries 400,000 or so clones, roughly 89% recorded once. Sequenced sample: peripheral blood. The receptors here all came from a man in his late teens or twenties with COVID-19, enrolled during active disease. Each CDR3 is given with its conserved first and last residue. D genes are given only for firm matches. Clone size is shown for a subset of rows, as once, few, many or a class of expanded clone.

D gene: TRBD2; V gene: TRBV2; clone size: -; J gene: TRBJ2-7; CDR3 DNA: TGTGCCAGCAGCCTCGGACTAGCGGGGGGCTCCTACGAGCAGTACTTC; CDR3 protein: CASSLGLAGGSYEQYF
D gene: -; V gene: TRBV5-6; clone size: -; J gene: TRBJ2-5; CDR3 DNA: TGTGCCAGCAGCCCGGAACTAGGTCGGACGACCCAGTACTTC; CDR3 protein: CASSPELGRTTQYF
D gene: TRBD2; V gene: TRBV28; clone size: -; J gene: TRBJ2-3; CDR3 DNA: TGTGCCAGCAGTGGACTAGCGGGCAGCACAGATACGCAGTATTTT; CDR3 protein: CASSGLAGSTDTQYF
D gene: -; V gene: TRBV3-1/TRBV3-2; clone size: -; J gene: TRBJ1-1; CDR3 DNA: TGTGCCAGCACCCAGGGCACCACCTCGGTTGAAGCTTTCTTT; CDR3 protein: CASTQGTTSVEAFF
D gene: -; V gene: TRBV27; clone size: -; J gene: TRBJ2-7; CDR3 DNA: TGTGCCAGCAGTTTTGACAACTCCTACGAGCAGTACTTC; CDR3 protein: CASSFDNSYEQYF
D gene: -; V gene: TRBV29-1; clone size: -; J gene: TRBJ1-2; CDR3 DNA: TGCAGCGTTGCGGGTCCGCAGGGCCACTATGGCTACACCTTC; CDR3 protein: CSVAGPQGHYGYTF
D gene: TRBD2; V gene: TRBV5-5; clone size: -; J gene: TRBJ2-1; CDR3 DNA: TGTGCCAGCAGCTTCCAAACTAGCGTCAGATACAATGAGCAGTTCTTC; CDR3 protein: CASSFQTSVRYNEQFF
D gene: -; V gene: TRBV5-5; clone size: once; J gene: TRBJ1-4; CDR3 DNA: TGTGCCAGCAGCTTGGCCAGGGTGGATGAAAAACTGTTTTTT; CDR3 protein: CASSLARVDEKLFF
D gene: -; V gene: TRBV9; clone size: -; J gene: TRBJ1-1; CDR3 DNA: TGTGCCAGCAGCGTCGAGGGGGGGACTGAAGCTTTCTTT; CDR3 protein: CASSVEGGTEAFF
D gene: TRBD2; V gene: TRBV2; clone size: -; J gene: TRBJ2-3; CDR3 DNA: TGTGCCAGCAGTGTATCCGGGGGGGCCTTGGATACGCAGTATTTT; CDR3 protein: CASSVSGGALDTQYF
D gene: -; V gene: TRBV29-1; clone size: once; J gene: TRBJ2-5; CDR3 DNA: TGCAGCGTAGGAGCGGGAGAGACCCAGTACTTC; CDR3 protein: CSVGAGETQYF
D gene: -; V gene: TRBV6-6; clone size: -; J gene: TRBJ1-1; CDR3 DNA: TGTGCCAGCAGTTCAGGGGTTAGGTCTGAAGCTTTCTTT; CDR3 protein: CASSSGVRSEAFF
D gene: -; V gene: TRBV19; clone size: once; J gene: TRBJ2-5; CDR3 DNA: TGTGCCAGTACCCCGGAGGGGGGGATAACGACCCAGTACTTC; CDR3 protein: CASTPEGGITTQYF
D gene: -; V gene: TRBV2; clone size: -; J gene: TRBJ1-1; CDR3 DNA: TGTGCCAGCAGTGAGACCCCACACGGCGAGGACACTGAAGCTTTCTTT; CDR3 protein: CASSETPHGEDTEAFF
D gene: -; V gene: TRBV19; clone size: -; J gene: TRBJ2-1; CDR3 DNA: TGTGCCAGTAGTGTGACAGGGGAGGGGGAGCAGTTCTTC; CDR3 protein: CASSVTGEGEQFF
D gene: -; V gene: TRBV7-9; clone size: -; J gene: TRBJ2-1; CDR3 DNA: TGTGCCAGCAGCTCCCGGCCGAGGCAATGGTTCTTC; CDR3 protein: CASSSRPRQWFF
D gene: -; V gene: TRBV7-6; clone size: -; J gene: TRBJ2-5; CDR3 DNA: TGTGCCAGCAGCAACTCTAGAGGAGAGACCCAGTACTTC; CDR3 protein: CASSNSRGETQYF
D gene: -; V gene: TRBV4-1; clone size: -; J gene: TRBJ1-4; CDR3 DNA: TGCGCCAGCAGCCAGCAGGGTAAACTGTTTTTT; CDR3 protein: CASSQQGKLFF
D gene: TRBD1; V gene: TRBV10-2; clone size: -; J gene: TRBJ1-2; CDR3 DNA: TGCGCCAGCAGTGATTCGACAGGGGGAGGTCATGGCTACACCTTC; CDR3 protein: CASSDSTGGGHGYTF
D gene: -; V gene: TRBV4-1; clone size: -; J gene: TRBJ1-2; CDR3 DNA: TGCGCCAGCAGCCAGGGGGCCAAAGGGGACTATGGCTACACCTTC; CDR3 protein: CASSQGAKGDYGYTF
D gene: -; V gene: TRBV12-3/TRBV12-4; clone size: few; J gene: TRBJ2-3; CDR3 DNA: TGTGCCAGCAGTTTTGCAGGCCCGCAGTATTTT; CDR3 protein: CASSFAGPQYF
D gene: TRBD1; V gene: TRBV24-1; clone size: -; J gene: TRBJ2-1; CDR3 DNA: TGTGCCACCAGTGACAGCGGACAGGGAGCCTACAATGAGCAGTTCTTC; CDR3 protein: CATSDSGQGAYNEQFF
D gene: TRBD2; V gene: TRBV4-2; clone size: -; J gene: TRBJ2-3; CDR3 DNA: TGTGCCAGCAGCCAAGTGGGGACTAGCGGGAGTGGCACAGATACGCAGTATTTT; CDR3 protein: CASSQVGTSGSGTDTQYF
D gene: -; V gene: TRBV2; clone size: -; J gene: TRBJ2-7; CDR3 DNA: TGTGCCAGCAGTGAAGCGCTTCCGGGGGTACAGGGGTACTACGAGCAGTACTTC; CDR3 protein: CASSEALPGVQGYYEQYF
D gene: TRBD1; V gene: TRBV30; clone size: -; J gene: TRBJ2-7; CDR3 DNA: TGTGCCTGGATGGGACAGGGAAACTACGAGCAGTACTTC; CDR3 protein: CAWMGQGNYEQYF
D gene: TRBD1; V gene: TRBV18; clone size: -; J gene: TRBJ2-3; CDR3 DNA: TGTGCCAGCTCGGAAGGGGGCGGGGATACGCAGTATTTT; CDR3 protein: CASSEGGGDTQYF
D gene: TRBD2; V gene: TRBV13; clone size: -; J gene: TRBJ2-1; CDR3 DNA: TGTGCCAGCAGCTTCGGCTATAGCGGGACCAATGAGCAGTTCTTC; CDR3 protein: CASSFGYSGTNEQFF
D gene: TRBD2; V gene: TRBV6-1; clone size: -; J gene: TRBJ2-1; CDR3 DNA: TGTGCCAGCAGTGAAAGGGGACTAGCAGCTTACAATGAGCAGTTCTTC; CDR3 protein: CASSERGLAAYNEQFF
D gene: -; V gene: TRBV7-6; clone size: -; J gene: TRBJ2-7; CDR3 DNA: TGTGCCAGCAGCTACATTTTCCGGGACAACTCCTACGAGCAGTACTTC; CDR3 protein: CASSYIFRDNSYEQYF
D gene: TRBD2; V gene: TRBV7-2; clone size: once; J gene: TRBJ2-1; CDR3 DNA: TGTGCCAGCAGCCCTGGACTAGTTAGCAATGAGCAGTTCTTC; CDR3 protein: CASSPGLVSNEQFF
D gene: -; V gene: TRBV5-4; clone size: -; J gene: TRBJ2-7; CDR3 DNA: TGTGCCAGCAGCCCAGGGGGGTCGTCTTCCTACGAGCAGTACTTC; CDR3 protein: CASSPGGSSSYEQYF
D gene: -; V gene: TRBV5-1; clone size: -; J gene: TRBJ2-3; CDR3 DNA: TGCGCCAGCAGCGCGCAGGGGACAGATACGCAGTATTTT; CDR3 protein: CASSAQGTDTQYF
D gene: -; V gene: TRBV2; clone size: -; J gene: TRBJ1-1; CDR3 DNA: TGTGCCAGCAGTACCCGTGCAGCACAGGAATGGGCTTTCTTT; CDR3 protein: CASSTRAAQEWAFF
D gene: -; V gene: TRBV7-9; clone size: -; J gene: TRBJ1-1; CDR3 DNA: TGTGCCAGCAGCTTTCTCTACGGAGGCACTGAAGCTTTCTTT; CDR3 protein: CASSFLYGGTEAFF